This T cell receptor beta chain was retrieved from a study of cytomegalovirus exposure and HLA in healthy donors. Points from the study as a whole: The authors assumed roughly uniform sequencing depth across donors for presence/absence analyses. Indistinguishability led to the exclusion of some V segments, TRBV6-2 and TRBV6-3 included. A prior analysis recorded that most TCR beta V segments were productive about 87% or about 30% of the time. At a 0.05 false discovery rate, a later analysis found approximately 17,000 TCR beta sequences to be associated with HLA alleles.

The PCR contained 60 Vbeta and 13 Jbeta primers. Only in-frame clones appear in the TCRdb table, and some are missing; sequencing was by immunoSEQ multiplex PCR. Here the sample table reports around 200,000 clones. There are 15 residues in the CDR3. CDR1 is SGHTS, CDR2 YDEGEE, per germline. Trimming removed 2 bases at V and 6 bases at J, with 16 bases between. Comment on this clone: Its antigen is unknown.

This TCR was recovered from a woman aged 18 to 35 in good health and CMV-seropositive. The gene calls are TRBV5-8 and TRBJ2-3, with D maybe TRBD1 (6 bases). The sequencing sample was made of PBMCs. This CDR3 reads CASSFLKTGGDTQYF. In nucleotides, the CDR3 is TGTGCCAGCAGCTTCCTAAAGACAGGTGGGGATACGCAGTATTTT.